The rows below give T cell receptor beta chains drawn from one sample of a study of blood T cell repertoires in COVID-19. Sequenced by immunoSEQ multiplex PCR; TCRdb stores in-frame clones only, minus some. In the table there are about 45,000 clones, roughly 80% of which are singletons. Sample: peripheral blood. These receptors were collected from a woman between 65 and 79 years old with acute or convalescent COVID-19. Each CDR3 is given with its conserved first and last residue. The D gene is left open where the match is weak. The size entry is marked missing in some rows and otherwise reads once, few, many or a size class.

J,size,V,D,DNA,CDR3
TRBJ1-2,-,TRBV5-4,TRBD1,TGTGCCAGCAGCCCCACAGGGGGAGGCTATGGCTACACCTTC,CASSPTGGGYGYTF
TRBJ1-2,once,TRBV28,TRBD1,TGTGCCAGCCGGAGGGACAGCTTCTATGGCTACACCTTC,CASRRDSFYGYTF
TRBJ1-1,-,TRBV3-1/TRBV3-2,-,TGTGCCAGCAGCCAAGTATCCGGCACTGAAGCTTTCTTT,CASSQVSGTEAFF
TRBJ2-7,-,TRBV6-1,-,TGTGCCAGCAGTGAAGGGGCCGTTATCCCATACGAGCAGTACTTC,CASSEGAVIPYEQYF
TRBJ1-6,-,TRBV6-5,TRBD1,TGTGCCAGCAGTTACTCGTACATTGACAGGGGTTCACCCCTCCACTTT,CASSYSYIDRGSPLHF
TRBJ2-2,-,TRBV28,TRBD1,TGTGCCAGCAGTTTCTGGGGACAGGCGAACACCGGGGAGCTGTTTTTT,CASSFWGQANTGELFF
TRBJ2-1,medium-sized,TRBV6-2/TRBV6-3,TRBD2,TGTGCCAGCAGTTTAGGCGGGAGTATCTACAATGAGCAGTTCTTC,CASSLGGSIYNEQFF
TRBJ2-5,-,TRBV11-1,-,TGTGCCAGCAGCTTCGACAGTGGAGCACAAGAGACCCAGTACTTC,CASSFDSGAQETQYF
TRBJ2-7,-,TRBV19,TRBD1,TGTGCCAGTAGTACTACTTCGACAGGGTCGACCTACGAGCAGTACTTC,CASSTTSTGSTYEQYF
TRBJ1-1,-,TRBV5-1,TRBD1,TGCGCCAGCAGCGCTGACAGGGGGCGCCTCGGCACTGAAGCTTTCTTT,CASSADRGRLGTEAFF
TRBJ2-7,-,TRBV5-5,TRBD2,TGTGCCAGCAGCTCCGTATCAGCGGGGGGCCTAACCGAGCAGTACTTC,CASSSVSAGGLTEQYF
TRBJ2-1,many,TRBV4-1,-,TGCGCCAGCAGCCGGGGAGTCGGCAATGAGCAGTTCTTC,CASSRGVGNEQFF
TRBJ2-5,-,TRBV6-6,TRBD2,TGTGCCAGCAGTTACTGGATTAGCGGGGACCAAGAGACCCAGTACTTC,CASSYWISGDQETQYF
TRBJ1-1,-,TRBV7-6,TRBD1,TGTGCCAGCAGCTTAGTCCCGCCAGGGGGGAACACTGAAGCTTTCTTT,CASSLVPPGGNTEAFF
TRBJ1-1,-,TRBV6-1,TRBD1,TGTGCCAGCAGTGAAGCGTTTCAGGGGGCTAGGAGTTACACTGAAGCTTTCTTT,CASSEAFQGARSYTEAFF
TRBJ2-7,-,TRBV30,-,TGTGCCTGTGCCGACGCAGGGTTTCCCTACGAGCAGTACTTC,CACADAGFPYEQYF
TRBJ2-5,-,TRBV25-1,TRBD2,TGTGCCAGCAGTGAATTGGGGGGCGGGAGGCAAGAGACCCAGTACTTC,CASSELGGGRQETQYF
TRBJ2-6,-,TRBV2,-,TGTGCCAGCACTACGTCTGCATCTGGGGCCAACGTCCTGACTTTC,CASTTSASGANVLTF
TRBJ2-7,-,TRBV7-2,-,TGTGCCAGCAGCTTAGCGGAGTGGCAGGGCAACGAGCAGTACTTC,CASSLAEWQGNEQYF
TRBJ2-3,-,TRBV28,TRBD2,TGTGCCAGCAGTTCCCTCGGAGGCGGGGGGGCCCCGAATACGCAGTATTTT,CASSSLGGGGAPNTQYF
TRBJ2-2,-,TRBV7-9,TRBD1,TGTGCCAGCAGCTTAGCCGGGACAGGGTCCCGCACCGGGGAGCTGTTTTTT,CASSLAGTGSRTGELFF
TRBJ2-3,-,TRBV2,TRBD2,TGTGCCAGCAGTGAACGGGGGGTGTGGGACGGCGGGAGCGGGACAGATACGCAGTATTTT,CASSERGVWDGGSGTDTQYF
TRBJ2-2,-,TRBV24-1,-,TGTGCCACCAGTGATTTTGCAGGGAGGAGCACCGGGGAGCTGTTTTTT,CATSDFAGRSTGELFF
TRBJ2-5,-,TRBV4-1,TRBD1,TGCGCCAGCAGCCAAGTGGGCCACGACAGGGACCAAGAGACCCAGTACTTC,CASSQVGHDRDQETQYF
TRBJ2-7,few,TRBV7-2,TRBD2,TGTGCCAGCAGCTTAGCCGGGAGGGCGGTGGAGCAGTACTTC,CASSLAGRAVEQYF
TRBJ2-7,-,TRBV30,TRBD1,TGTGCCTGGAGTGTAGGACAGGGTGAAGACGAGCAGTACTTC,CAWSVGQGEDEQYF
TRBJ1-1,-,TRBV4-1,TRBD1,TGCGCCAGCAGCCAACGGACCTTATTAGTCCCACCTTCGGGACAGTCGAGGACTGAAGCTTTCTTT,CASSQRTLLVPPSGQSRTEAFF
TRBJ1-5,once,TRBV30,-,TGTGCCTGGAGCGTGGAGAGCAATCAGCCCCAGCATTTT,CAWSVESNQPQHF
TRBJ1-2,-,TRBV9,TRBD1,TGTGCCAGCAGCGTAGAGGACAGGCCTGGAGCGCTATATGGCTACACCTTC,CASSVEDRPGALYGYTF
TRBJ1-1,-,TRBV4-2,TRBD1,TGTGCCAGCAGCCAAGCTACAGGGGGCGGGAACACTGAAGCTTTCTTT,CASSQATGGGNTEAFF
TRBJ1-2,-,TRBV30,TRBD1,TGTGCCTGGGCTAGACCGGGACAGGCCTATGGCTACACCTTC,CAWARPGQAYGYTF
TRBJ1-6,-,TRBV28,-,TGTGCCAGCAGTTATCAGGGAAGCTTTTCACCCCTCCACTTT,CASSYQGSFSPLHF
TRBJ2-3,-,TRBV7-2,TRBD1,TGTGCCAGCAGCCCGGGACAGGGGGCGACAGATACGCAGTATTTT,CASSPGQGATDTQYF
TRBJ2-1,-,TRBV27,-,TGTGCCAGCAGACCACAAACAGGGAGTGTCTACAATGAGCAGTTCTTC,CASRPQTGSVYNEQFF
TRBJ1-2,few,TRBV27,-,TGTGCCAGCAGTTTCGCGGGAAACTATGGCTACACCTTC,CASSFAGNYGYTF
TRBJ2-1,-,TRBV5-1,-,TGCGCCAGCAGCTTGGTGGCTAGTAGTAACAATGAGCAGTTCTTC,CASSLVASSNNEQFF
TRBJ2-7,-,TRBV18,TRBD1,TGTGCCAGCTCACGGGGGACAGGCTCTTACGAGCAGTACTTC,CASSRGTGSYEQYF
TRBJ1-1,few,TRBV19,-,TGTGCCAGTAGCAAGGGAGGTTTGAACACTGAAGCTTTCTTT,CASSKGGLNTEAFF
TRBJ2-6,few,TRBV19,-,TGTGCCAGTAGTATAGTTACACAGGGCGTCGGAGGGGCCAACGTCCTGACTTTC,CASSIVTQGVGGANVLTF
TRBJ2-3,-,TRBV10-1,-,TGCGCCAGCAGTGAAGTCGTTGGGCAGTTCACGCAGTATTTT,CASSEVVGQFTQYF
TRBJ1-1,few,TRBV4-3,TRBD1,TGCGCCAGCAGCCAAAGTACAGGGGTCACTGAAGCTTTCTTT,CASSQSTGVTEAFF
TRBJ1-3,-,TRBV6-5,-,TGTGCCAGCAGTAATCGGGACTCTGGAAACACCATATATTTT,CASSNRDSGNTIYF
TRBJ1-5,-,TRBV5-5,TRBD1,TGTGCCAGCAGCTTGCGCCGGGACAGGGGCAATCAGCCCCAGCATTTT,CASSLRRDRGNQPQHF
TRBJ2-5,-,TRBV10-1,-,TGCGCCAGCAGTGGTGGGACAAAAGAGACCCAGTACTTC,CASSGGTKETQYF